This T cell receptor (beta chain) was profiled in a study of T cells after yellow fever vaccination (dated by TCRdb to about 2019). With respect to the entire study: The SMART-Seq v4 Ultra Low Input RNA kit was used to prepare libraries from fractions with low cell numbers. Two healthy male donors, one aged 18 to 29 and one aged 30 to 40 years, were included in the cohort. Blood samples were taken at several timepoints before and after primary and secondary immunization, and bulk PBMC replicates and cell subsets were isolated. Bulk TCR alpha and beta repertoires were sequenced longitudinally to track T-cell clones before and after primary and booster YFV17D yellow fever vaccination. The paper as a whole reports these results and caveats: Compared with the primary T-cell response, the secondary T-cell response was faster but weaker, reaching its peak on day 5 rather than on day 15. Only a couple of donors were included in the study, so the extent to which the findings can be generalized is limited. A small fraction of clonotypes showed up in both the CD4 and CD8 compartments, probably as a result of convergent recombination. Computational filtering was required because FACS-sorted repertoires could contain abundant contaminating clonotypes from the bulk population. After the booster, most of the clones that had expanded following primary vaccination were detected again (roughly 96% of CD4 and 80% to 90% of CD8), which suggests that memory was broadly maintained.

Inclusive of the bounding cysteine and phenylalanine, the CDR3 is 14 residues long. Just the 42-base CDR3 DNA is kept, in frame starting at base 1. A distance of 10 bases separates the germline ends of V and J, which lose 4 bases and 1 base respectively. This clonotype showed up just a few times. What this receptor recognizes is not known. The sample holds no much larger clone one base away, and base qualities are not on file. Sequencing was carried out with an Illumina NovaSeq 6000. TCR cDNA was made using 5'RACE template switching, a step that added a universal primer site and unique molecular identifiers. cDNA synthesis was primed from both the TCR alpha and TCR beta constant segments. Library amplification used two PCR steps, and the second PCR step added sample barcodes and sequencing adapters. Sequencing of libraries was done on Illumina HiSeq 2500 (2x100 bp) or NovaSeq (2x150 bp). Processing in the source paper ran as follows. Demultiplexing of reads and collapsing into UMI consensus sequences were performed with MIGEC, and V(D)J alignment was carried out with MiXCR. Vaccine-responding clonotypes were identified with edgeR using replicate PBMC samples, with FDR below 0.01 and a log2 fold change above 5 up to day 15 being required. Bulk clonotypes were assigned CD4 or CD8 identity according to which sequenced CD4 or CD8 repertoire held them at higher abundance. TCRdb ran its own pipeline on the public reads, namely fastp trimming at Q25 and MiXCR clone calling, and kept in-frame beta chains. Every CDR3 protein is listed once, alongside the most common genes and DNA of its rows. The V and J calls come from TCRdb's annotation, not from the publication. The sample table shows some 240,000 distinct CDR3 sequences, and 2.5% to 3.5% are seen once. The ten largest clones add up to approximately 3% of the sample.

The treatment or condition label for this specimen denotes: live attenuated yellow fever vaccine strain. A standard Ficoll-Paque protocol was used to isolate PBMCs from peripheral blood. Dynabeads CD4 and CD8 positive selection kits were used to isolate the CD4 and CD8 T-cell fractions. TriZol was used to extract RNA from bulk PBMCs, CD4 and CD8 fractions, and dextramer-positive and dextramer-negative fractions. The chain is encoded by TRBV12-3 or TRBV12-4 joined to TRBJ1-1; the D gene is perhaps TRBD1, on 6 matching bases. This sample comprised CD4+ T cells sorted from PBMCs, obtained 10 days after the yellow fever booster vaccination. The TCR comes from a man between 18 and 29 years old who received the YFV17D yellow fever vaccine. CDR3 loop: CASSWGGANTEAFF. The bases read TGTGCCAGCAGTTGGGGGGGCGCGAACACTGAAGCTTTCTTT.